Listed here are 20 T cell receptor beta chains from one sample, sequenced in a study of CD8+CD57+ T cells in acquired aplastic anemia. Profiling that covered TCR beta VDJ and CDR3 relied on genomic DNA as its template. TCRdb reanalysed the reads using MiXCR and keeps one entry per CDR3 protein. The sample holds 150,000 to 200,000 distinct CDR3 sequences, roughly 48% seen once. Patients selected for sequencing had displayed CD8+CD57+ cell expansion by flow cytometry. The sequenced material came from sorted CD4+, CD8+, or CD8+CD57+ T cells (not recorded which) from PBMCs. The origin of the receptors is a human donor with aplastic anemia.

This clonotype was seen a few times. The chain combines TRBV6-1 with TRBJ1-5; tentatively, D is TRBD1 (6 bases). The CDR3 length is 14 residues. Trimming shortened V by 7 bases and J by 1 base, and 11 bases separated the two germline ends. Germline V gene lookup returns CDR1 MNHNS and CDR2 SASEGT. The CDR3 nucleotides read TGTGCCAGCATTGGGGGCGCAAGCAATCAGCCCCAGCATTTT. Protein sequence: CASIGGASNQPQHF.

This clonotype was picked up a small number of times. A single base separates this from a much larger clone, so it may be a read error. This rearrangement joins TRBV11-2 to TRBJ1-2, with 7 bases aligning to TRBD1. The CDR3 sequence is 15 residues long. Germline CDR1 reads SGHAT; CDR2 reads FQNNGV. The DNA of the CDR3 is TGTGCCAGCAGCTCTGGACAGGCCGCCCTTTATGGCTGCACCTTC. It encodes CASSSGQAALYGCTF.

The rearrangement links TRBV6-2 or TRBV6-3 to TRBJ1-1; possible D gene TRBD1, 5 bases. The CDR3 totals 13 residues. Trimming cost V 6 bases and J 12 bases, with 20 bases left between them. Germline assignment: CDR1 MNHEY and CDR2 SVGEGT. CDR3 DNA sequence: TGTGCCAGCAGCCCCGGGGGGGGGTTCATCCCTTTCTTT. Protein sequence: CASSPGGGFIPFF.

The genes are TRBV6-1 and TRBJ1-3; D gene uncertain. CDR1 and CDR2 from the germline V gene are MNHNS and SASEGT. V shed 1 base and J shed 10 bases, with 2 bases lying between them. The CDR3 is 10 residues long. The CDR3 loop is CASSEGTIYF. The CDR3 nucleotides are TGTGCCAGCAGTGAAGGAACCATATATTTT.

The chain recombines TRBV12-3 or TRBV12-4 with TRBJ2-7; no reliable D call. CDR3 length: 11 residues. Trimming cost V 5 bases and J 5 bases, with 7 bases left between them. The CDR3: CASSPRNEQYF. CDR3 bases: TGTGCCAGCAGTCCACGGAACGAGCAGTACTTC.

A word on this clonotype: A much larger clone lies a single base off, so this may be a read error. This CDR3 fails to terminate in the conserved phenylalanine or tryptophan, so it likely reflects a read error. CDR3 sequence (DNA): TGTGCCCACCGAGGGACAGGGAGCTACGAGCAGTACCTC. Translated, it gives CAHRGTGSYEQYL. The chain uses TRBV6-1 and TRBJ2-7, with 9 bases lining up with TRBD1. The CDR3 contains 13 residues. Germline V gene data show CDR1 as MNHNS and CDR2 as SASEGT. Losses at the gene ends were 11 bases for V and 3 bases for J; bases not matched to a gene: 8.

Here the CDR3 reads CAISQAYQETQYF. The CDR3 DNA is TGTGCCATCAGTCAAGCCTACCAAGAGACCCAGTACTTC. The chain joins TRBV10-3 to TRBJ2-5; D is undetermined. The CDR3 contains 13 residues. Looked up from germline, CDR1 is ENHRY and CDR2 is SYGVKD. Trimming shortened V by 5 bases and J by 0 bases, and 7 bases separated the two germline ends.

This clonotype was detected only a few times. The chain joins TRBV20-1 to TRBJ1-2, with a possible D match to TRBD1 (5 bases). V lost 3 bases and J 6 bases, leaving 11 bases between the germline ends. The length of the CDR3 is 12 residues. Germline V gene data show CDR1 as DFQATT and CDR2 as SNEGSKA (reference sequence). CDR3 region: CSASRGGDGYTF. The DNA for the CDR3 is TGCAGTGCTAGCCGGGGAGGGGATGGCTACACCTTC.

This clonotype was counted a few times. The chain is built from TRBV11-1 and TRBJ2-7; 7 bases map to TRBD2. CDR3 length equals 17 residues. Per germline, CDR1 SGHAT and CDR2 FQDESV (reference sequence). With 6 bases clipped from V and 3 bases from J, the junction kept 17 bases outside the gene matches. Here the CDR3 reads CASSPLRGEPILYEQYF. The CDR3 DNA reads as TGTGCCAGCAGTCCCCTCCGGGGGGAACCAATTCTCTACGAGCAGTACTTC.

This clonotype was seen at least ten times. For the CDR3, the DNA is TGCAGCGTTGAGTCCGGGTATGAGCAGTACTTC. This gives the protein CSVESGYEQYF. The chain recombines TRBV29-1 with TRBJ2-7; D ambiguous. V lost 3 bases and J 7 bases, leaving 10 bases between the germline ends. Germline CDR1 and CDR2: SQVTM and ANQGSEA. This CDR3 region has 11 residues.

This clonotype was counted a few times. The rearrangement joins TRBV3-1 to TRBJ2-3, with D perhaps matching TRBD2 (5 bases). Germline CDR1 reads LGHDT; CDR2 reads YNNKEL (reference sequence). There are 15 residues in the CDR3. V shed 0 bases and J shed 3 bases, with 10 bases lying between them. The CDR3 coding sequence is TGTGCCAGCAGCCAAGATGTGACTACTACAGATACGCAGTATTTT. Translation: CASSQDVTTTDTQYF.

The genes are TRBV15 and TRBJ1-4, with TRBD1 matching 11 bases. CDR1 and CDR2 (germline): LNHNV, YYDKDF (reference sequence). V was pared by 0 bases and J by 8 bases, with 8 bases of the junction left unmatched. The CDR3 runs to 17 residues. The CDR3 DNA reads TGTGCCACCAGCAGAGACGGTAGGGGACAGGGGGACGAAAAACTGTTTTTT. Protein: CATSRDGRGQGDEKLFF.

This chain connects TRBV27 to TRBJ1-2, with TRBD1 matching over 9 bases. Trimming took 5 bases from V and 6 from J; bases not matched to a gene: 10. This CDR3 is built from 15 residues. Germline assignment: CDR1 MNHEY and CDR2 SMNVEV (reference sequence). The CDR3 loop reads CASSTYGDRVNGYTF. In DNA, the CDR3 is TGTGCCAGCAGTACGTATGGGGACAGGGTTAATGGCTACACCTTC.

This clonotype occurred a few times. This chain uses TRBV30 with TRBJ1-5, with TRBD1 as a possible D gene (5 bases). In germline, CDR1 is GTSNPN, CDR2 SVGIG (reference sequence). CDR3 length: 13 amino acids. V dropped 1 base and J dropped 5 bases, with 9 bases sitting between them. CDR3 sequence reads: CAWSGQGDQPQHF. Written as DNA, the CDR3 is TGTGCCTGGAGTGGACAAGGGGATCAGCCCCAGCATTTT.

The V call is TRBV19, the J call TRBJ1-1; no clear D. With 3 bases removed from V and 3 bases from J, the gap between germline ends came to 11 bases. The CDR3 is 14 residues long. Germline CDR1 LNHDA, CDR2 SQIVND (reference sequence). CDR3 DNA sequence: TGTGCCAGTAGTATTTTCCCCGAATACACTGAAGCTTTCTTT. Its translation is CASSIFPEYTEAFF.

The genes are TRBV2 and TRBJ1-5; D not resolved. Germline CDR1 SNHLY, CDR2 FYNNEI. This CDR3 comprises 14 residues. Trimming left V 5 bases short and J 7 bases short, with 15 bases between. The CDR3 coding sequence is TGTGCCAGCAGTTCGGGGAGTCGAAAACAGCCCCAGCATTTT. This gives the protein CASSSGSRKQPQHF.

The chain employs TRBV20-1 and TRBJ1-3; 7 positions agree with TRBD1. Germline V gene lookup returns CDR1 DFQATT and CDR2 SNEGSKA (reference sequence). The CDR3 is 13 amino acids. J was trimmed by 5 bases and V by 4 bases; bases with no gene match: 5. The CDR3 sequence: CSATTGDRNTIYF. The CDR3 DNA reads TGCAGTGCTACCACAGGGGATCGAAACACCATATATTTT.

The chain employs TRBV10-2 and TRBJ2-5; D possibly matches TRBD1 or TRBD2 (6 bases each). The CDR3 loop spans 16 amino acids. The germline V gene has CDR1 WSHSY and CDR2 SAAADI. The V end lost 4 bases, the J end lost 0 bases, and 15 bases lay between the germline ends. The CDR3 DNA sequence: TGCGCCAGCAGTGCCCGTCGGGGGCCTAACCAAGAGACCCAGTACTTC. It codes for CASSARRGPNQETQYF.

V and J are TRBV9 and TRBJ2-3, with 7 nucleotides matching TRBD1. CDR1 and CDR2 from the germline V gene are SGDLS and YYNGEE. The CDR3 contains 16 residues. Trimming at V came to 3 bases and at J to 2 bases, leaving 9 bases not matched to a gene. The CDR3 DNA reads TGTGCCAGCAGCGGGACCGACAGGGCCCACACAGATACGCAGTATTTT. This gives the protein CASSGTDRAHTDTQYF.

This clonotype was picked up many times. V is TRBV5-6 and J is TRBJ2-7; D uncertain. Trimming removed 6 bases at V and 3 bases at J, with 13 bases between. The CDR3 contains 13 residues. CDR1 and CDR2 from the germline V gene are SGHDT and YYEEEE. The CDR3 bases are TGTGCCAGCAACGAGGATCAAGACTACGAGCAGTACTTC. Protein sequence: CASNEDQDYEQYF.